These 23 T cell receptor beta chains were sequenced from one sample in a study of PD-L1 blockade in urothelial cancer (dated by TCRdb to about 2017). Preparation of the library involved the immunoSEQ multiplex PCR assay. The immuneACCESS repertoire file appears here via TCRdb, limited to in-frame rearrangements. These files lack a portion of the clones; in checked studies, under half of the deficit traces to unresolved V genes, and the cause of the others is not known. The sample table shows approximately 52,000 clones, and over 75% are seen once. The top ten clonotypes cover approximately 15% of the sample. Reading the label with the study, this specimen's time point is: pretreatment peripheral blood. The sequencing here drew on PBMCs, taken around atezolizumab (anti-PD-L1) treatment. These receptors all stem from a man between 65 and 85 years old with urothelial cancer.

The rearrangement joins TRBV27 to TRBJ2-5, with TRBD1 identical over 9 bases. This CDR3 is built from 16 residues. In germline, CDR1 is MNHEY, CDR2 SMNVEV (reference sequence). V lost 6 bases to trimming and J lost 5 bases; unmatched junction nucleotides: 13. This CDR3 reads CASRHTRTGAGETQYF. The CDR3 DNA sequence: TGTGCCAGCAGGCATACCCGGACAGGGGCTGGGGAGACCCAGTACTTC.

The genes are TRBV27 and TRBJ1-2, with 10 positions matching TRBD1. CDR1 is MNHEY, CDR2 SMNVEV, per germline (reference sequence). The CDR3 extends over 13 amino acids. The V and J ends lost 5 bases and 7 bases, in that order; junction bases with no gene match: 4. The CDR3 spells CASSTGQGGGYTF. Written as DNA, the CDR3 is TGTGCCAGCAGTACCGGACAGGGGGGTGGCTACACCTTC.

This chain links TRBV6-1 with TRBJ2-1, with a possible D match to TRBD2 (6 bases). The germline V and J ends were trimmed by 9 bases and 4 bases, with 10 bases remaining between them. The germline V gene has CDR1 MNHNS and CDR2 SASEGT. The CDR3 sequence is 12 residues long. The CDR3 nucleotides are TGTGCCAGTAGGACTACTTACAATGAGCAGTTCTTC. Translation gives CASRTTYNEQFF.

This sequence joins TRBV10-3 and TRBJ2-2; 16 bases are a match to TRBD2. This CDR3 comprises 18 residues. The germline gives CDR1 ENHRY, CDR2 SYGVKD. Trimming at V came to 2 bases and at J to 3 bases, leaving 3 bases not matched to a gene. In DNA form, the CDR3 reads TGTGCCATCAGTGAGAGGGGACTAGCGGGAGGGGACACCGGGGAGCTGTTTTTT. Translating it yields CAISERGLAGGDTGELFF.

The chain combines TRBV6-5 with TRBJ2-7, with a weak D call TRBD1 (6 bases). Deletions cut 0 bases from V and 0 bases from J, with 12 bases between. The length of the CDR3 is 16 residues. Germline V gene data show CDR1 as MNHEY and CDR2 as SVGAGI. The CDR3 region has the DNA TGTGCCAGCAGTTACTCGACGACAGGCAGCTCCTACGAGCAGTACTTC. This encodes CASSYSTTGSSYEQYF.

The V call is TRBV29-1, the J call TRBJ2-3; TRBD2 matches 9 bases. Germline lookup yields CDR1 SQVTM and CDR2 ANQGSEA. The ends lost 6 bases at V and 8 bases at J; junction bases unmatched: 12. The CDR3 loop spans 14 amino acids. The CDR3 DNA is TGCAGCGTGTCAGGGCGGGAGGGCCAGGTTACGCAGTATTTT. Translation gives CSVSGREGQVTQYF.

The V gene is TRBV18, the J gene TRBJ2-5; D is unclear. CDR1 and CDR2 from the germline V gene are KGHSH and LQKENI. V lost 5 bases, J lost 5 bases, and 9 bases lay in between. The CDR3 totals 12 residues. CDR3 bases: TGTGCCAGCTCAGGGTCGGAGGAGACCCAGTACTTC. The encoded protein is CASSGSEETQYF.

The CDR3 spells CASSPGINNEQFF. The CDR3 DNA reads TGCGCCAGCAGCCCGGGGATAAACAATGAGCAGTTCTTC. V is TRBV5-1 and J is TRBJ2-1; D might be TRBD2 (5 bases). Trimming cost V 4 bases and J 5 bases, with 10 bases left between them. Germline V gives CDR1 SGHRS, CDR2 YFSETQ. This CDR3 has 13 amino acids.

V gene TRBV28 combines with J gene TRBJ2-5; 7 bases are a match to TRBD2. Trimming cost V 9 bases and J 3 bases; bases outside gene matches: 7. There are 13 residues in the CDR3. CDR1 and CDR2 from the germline V gene are MDHEN and SYDVKM. Here the CDR3 reads CASHGGDEETQYF. CDR3 DNA sequence: TGTGCCAGTCATGGGGGGGATGAAGAGACCCAGTACTTC.

This clone was counted only a few times. V is TRBV4-2 and J is TRBJ1-4; 8 bases map to TRBD1. The CDR3 contains 13 residues. Losses at the gene ends were 5 bases for V and 8 bases for J; bases not matched to a gene: 4. Germline V gene data show CDR1 as LGHNA and CDR2 as YNFKEQ. DNA of the CDR3: TGTGCCAGCAGCTACGGACAGGGAGAAAAACTGTTTTTT. It is translated as CASSYGQGEKLFF.

V usage is TRBV13 and J usage is TRBJ2-7; the D gene is possibly TRBD2 (5 bases). V was shortened by 4 bases and J by 7 bases, with 20 bases between the two germline ends. Germline CDR1 and CDR2: PRHDT and FYEKMQ (reference sequence). This CDR3 spans 15 amino acids. The CDR3 spells CASSSPTDSRGEQYF. The CDR3 region has the DNA TGTGCCAGCAGCTCACCGACCGATTCGCGAGGGGAGCAGTACTTC.

The rearrangement links TRBV7-9 to TRBJ2-1; the match to TRBD2 covers 13 bases. The V segment lost 4 bases and the J segment 6 bases; nucleotides outside the gene matches: 0. The CDR3 is 14 residues long. Germline V gives CDR1 SEHNR, CDR2 FQNEAQ (reference sequence). The CDR3 spells CASSWTSGSNEQFF. The CDR3 DNA reads TGTGCCAGCAGCTGGACTAGCGGGAGCAATGAGCAGTTCTTC.

A single count supports this clone. The chain carries TRBV6-6 and TRBJ2-7; TRBD1 matches at 7 bases. Per the germline V gene, CDR1 is MNHNY and CDR2 is SVGAGI (reference sequence). There are 16 residues in the CDR3. V was clipped by 5 bases and J by 0 bases; unmatched bases: 10. CDR3 DNA sequence: TGTGCCAGCAGTACAATCAGGGGGTTGAGCTCCTACGAGCAGTACTTC. It translates to CASSTIRGLSSYEQYF.

The V and J genes are TRBV6-1 and TRBJ2-2, with 9 nucleotides matching TRBD1. The V gene end was trimmed by 5 bases and the J gene end by 6 bases; junction bases not matched to a gene: 7. CDR1 and CDR2 (germline): MNHNS, SASEGT. The CDR3 sequence is 15 residues long. The CDR3 sequence: CASSRQGVGSGELFF. CDR3 DNA sequence: TGTGCCAGCAGTCGACAGGGGGTTGGGTCCGGGGAGCTGTTTTTT.

The chain employs TRBV5-4 and TRBJ2-1, with 12 bases matching TRBD2. The germline V gene has CDR1 SGHNT and CDR2 YYREEE (reference sequence). Trimming took 3 bases from V and 5 from J; bases not matched to a gene: 3. The CDR3 loop spans 15 amino acids. The CDR3 DNA reads TGTGCCAGCAGCTCTCTAGCGGGAGGGGACAATGAGCAGTTCTTC. It codes for CASSSLAGGDNEQFF.

The rearrangement links TRBV28 to TRBJ2-3; 7 bases map to TRBD1. Trimming took 3 bases from V and 4 from J; bases not matched to a gene: 4. This CDR3 contains 14 residues. Per the germline V gene, CDR1 is MDHEN and CDR2 is SYDVKM. The CDR3 coding sequence is TGTGCCAGCAGTTTGCAGGGGGATCCAGATACGCAGTATTTT. Protein product: CASSLQGDPDTQYF.

The chain joins TRBV15 to TRBJ1-5; TRBD1 might be the D (5 bases). Trimming left V 0 bases short and J 5 bases short, with 11 bases between. CDR1 LNHNV and CDR2 YYDKDF come from the germline V gene (reference sequence). The CDR3 has 15 amino acids. CDR3 DNA: TGTGCCACCAGCAGAGATCGGCAGGGCCATCAGCCCCAGCATTTT. This encodes CATSRDRQGHQPQHF.

This clone was observed once. The chain links TRBV7-9 to TRBJ2-3, with 10 bases lining up with TRBD2. From germline, CDR1 is SEHNR and CDR2 FQNEAQ (reference sequence). V was clipped by 2 bases and J by 14 bases; unmatched bases: 16. CDR3 length: 16 residues. In DNA form, the CDR3 reads TGTGCCAGCAGCTTAAGCCCAGGGACTAGCGTCAGATACGCGTATTTT. Translated, it gives CASSLSPGTSVRYAYF.

The CDR3 loop is CASSLTSGSYEQYF. CDR3 sequence (DNA): TGCGCCAGCAGCTTGACTAGCGGGAGTTACGAGCAGTACTTC. The rearrangement uses TRBV5-1 and TRBJ2-7, with TRBD2 matching 11 bases. Germline V gene data show CDR1 as SGHRS and CDR2 as YFSETQ. The CDR3 covers 14 residues. With V trimmed by 1 base and J by 4 bases, 1 base remained unmatched. The full variable domain, its missing parts supplied by reference TRBV5-1 and TRBJ2-7, is KAGVTQTPRYLIKTRGQQVTLSCSPISGHRSVSWYQQTPGQGLQFLFEYFSETQRNKGNFPGRFSGRQFSNSRSEMNVSTLELGDSALYLCASSLTSGSYEQYFGPGTRLTVT.

V gene TRBV7-7 combines with J gene TRBJ2-7, with 12 bases that match TRBD2. The CDR3 is 13 amino acids. Per the germline V gene, CDR1 is SSHAT and CDR2 is FNYEAQ (reference sequence). The trim removed 5 bases at V and 7 bases at J, leaving 3 bases unmatched. The CDR3 DNA sequence: TGTGCCAGCAGCCCCGGACTAGCGGGGGAGCAGTACTTC. Its translation: CASSPGLAGEQYF.

This chain connects TRBV28 to TRBJ1-1; 7 positions agree with TRBD1. This CDR3 comprises 14 residues. Looked up from germline, CDR1 is MDHEN and CDR2 is SYDVKM. The ends lost 4 bases at V and 6 bases at J; junction bases unmatched: 8. The CDR3 here is CASSSLGQAPEAFF. The CDR3 bases are TGTGCCAGCAGTTCCCTAGGACAGGCCCCTGAAGCTTTCTTT.

This clone was counted once. The V and J genes are TRBV7-2 and TRBJ2-7, with TRBD1 as a possible D gene (6 bases). The germline V gene has CDR1 SGHTA and CDR2 FQGNSA. The CDR3 is 15 amino acids. V was trimmed by 2 bases and J by 3 bases, leaving 14 bases between them. CDR3 residues: CASSLSGTRGYEQYF. The CDR3 DNA reads as TGTGCCAGCAGCTTAAGTGGTACCAGGGGCTACGAGCAGTACTTC.

The J gene is TRBJ2-7, the V gene TRBV19; D perhaps matches TRBD1 (5 bases). Germline V gene data show CDR1 as LNHDA and CDR2 as SQIVND (reference sequence). V lost 3 bases and J 5 bases, leaving 11 bases between the germline ends. The CDR3 sequence is 13 residues long. The CDR3 here is CASSIARDHEQYF. The CDR3 region has the DNA TGTGCCAGTAGTATCGCCAGGGATCACGAGCAGTACTTC.